Detailed here is one T cell receptor beta chain. Its specificity is not known. This sample was taken from a study of T cells in localized non-small cell lung cancer. Sequencing was performed with immunoSEQ multiplex PCR; in TCRdb, only in-frame clones are kept and a portion is missing. The sample includes roughly 35,000 clones, 75% to 90% seen only once; the top ten take around 2.9%. The germline V gene encodes CDR1 SGHRS and CDR2 YFSETQ. The CDR3 is 14 residues long. V lost 0 bases, J lost 10 bases, and 11 bases lay in between. General study results and limits: Multi-region tumor sequencing was not done, so intratumor heterogeneity could not be excluded. The study linked higher blood T cell density to longer overall survival. Uninvolved adjacent lung showed the highest T cell clonality, exceeding tumor. Turning up in adjacent lung were a median roughly 59 of the top 100 tumor clones.

V usage is TRBV5-1 and J usage is TRBJ1-6; weak D call: TRBD1 (5 bases). The source of this sequence is a woman aged 40-70 years with stage I lung adenocarcinoma. This sample comprised peripheral blood, obtained before any cancer treatment. The DNA of the CDR3 is TGCGCCAGCAGCTTGGAGGGCAGGGACTCACCCCTCCACTTT. Translation: CASSLEGRDSPLHF.